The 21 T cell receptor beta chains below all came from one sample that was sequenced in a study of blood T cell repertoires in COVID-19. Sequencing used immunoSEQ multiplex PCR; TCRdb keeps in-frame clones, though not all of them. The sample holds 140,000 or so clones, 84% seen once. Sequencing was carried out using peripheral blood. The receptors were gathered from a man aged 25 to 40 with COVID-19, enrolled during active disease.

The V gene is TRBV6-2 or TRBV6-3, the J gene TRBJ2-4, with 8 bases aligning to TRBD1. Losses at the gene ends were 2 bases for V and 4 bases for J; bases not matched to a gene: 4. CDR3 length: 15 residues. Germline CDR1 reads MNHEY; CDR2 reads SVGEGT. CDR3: CASSYGDRGKNIQYF. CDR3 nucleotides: TGTGCCAGCAGTTACGGCGACAGGGGTAAAAACATTCAGTACTTC.

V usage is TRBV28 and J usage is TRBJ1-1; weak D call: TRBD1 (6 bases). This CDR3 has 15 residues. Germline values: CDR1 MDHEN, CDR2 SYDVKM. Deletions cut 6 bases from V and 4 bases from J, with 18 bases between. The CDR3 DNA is TGTGCCAGCAGAATACTCAGGGGAGGGAGCACTGAAGCTTTCTTT. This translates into CASRILRGGSTEAFF.

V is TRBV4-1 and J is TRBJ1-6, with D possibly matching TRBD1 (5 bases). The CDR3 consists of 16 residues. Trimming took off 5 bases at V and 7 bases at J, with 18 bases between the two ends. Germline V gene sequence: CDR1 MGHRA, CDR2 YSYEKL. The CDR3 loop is CASSFRQHPTNSPLHF. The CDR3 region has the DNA TGCGCCAGCAGCTTCCGACAGCATCCTACGAATTCACCCCTCCACTTT.

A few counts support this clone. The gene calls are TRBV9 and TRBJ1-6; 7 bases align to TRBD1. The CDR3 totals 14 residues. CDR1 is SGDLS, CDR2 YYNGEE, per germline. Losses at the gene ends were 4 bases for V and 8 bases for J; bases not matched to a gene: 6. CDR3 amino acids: CASSPGQVYSPLHF. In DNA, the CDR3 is TGTGCCAGCAGCCCCGGACAGGTATATTCACCCCTCCACTTT.

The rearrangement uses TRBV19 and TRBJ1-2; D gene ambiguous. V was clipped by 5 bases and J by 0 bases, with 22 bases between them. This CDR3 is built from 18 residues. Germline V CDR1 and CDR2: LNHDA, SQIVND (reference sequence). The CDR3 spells CASSLFGVAGGTNYGYTF. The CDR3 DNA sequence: TGTGCCAGTAGTCTTTTTGGGGTCGCCGGAGGCACTAACTATGGCTACACCTTC.

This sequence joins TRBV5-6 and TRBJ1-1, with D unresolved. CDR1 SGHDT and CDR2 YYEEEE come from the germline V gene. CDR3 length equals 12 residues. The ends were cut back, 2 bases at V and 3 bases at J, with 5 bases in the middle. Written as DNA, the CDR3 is TGTGCCAGCAGCTTTGAGGACACTGAAGCTTTCTTT. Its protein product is CASSFEDTEAFF.

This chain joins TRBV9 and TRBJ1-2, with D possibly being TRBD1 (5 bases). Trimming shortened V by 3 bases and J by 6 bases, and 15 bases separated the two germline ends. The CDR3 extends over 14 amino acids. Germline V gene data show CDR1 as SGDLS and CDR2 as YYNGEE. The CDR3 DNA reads TGTGCCAGCAGCGGCGATAAGGGGTACGATGGCTACACCTTC. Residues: CASSGDKGYDGYTF.

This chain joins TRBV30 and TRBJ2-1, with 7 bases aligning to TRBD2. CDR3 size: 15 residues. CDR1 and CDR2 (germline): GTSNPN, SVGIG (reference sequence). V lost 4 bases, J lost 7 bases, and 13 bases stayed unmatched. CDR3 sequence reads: CAWMAGETRVNEQFF. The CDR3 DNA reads TGTGCCTGGATGGCGGGGGAGACTAGGGTGAATGAGCAGTTCTTC.

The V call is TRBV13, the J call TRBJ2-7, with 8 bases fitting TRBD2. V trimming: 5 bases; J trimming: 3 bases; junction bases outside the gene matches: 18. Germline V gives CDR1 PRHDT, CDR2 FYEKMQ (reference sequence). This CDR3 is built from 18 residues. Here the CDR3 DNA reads TGTGCCAGCAGCCCGAGGGGGACTAGTCGCGTGGGAAACTACGAGCAGTACTTC. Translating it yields CASSPRGTSRVGNYEQYF.

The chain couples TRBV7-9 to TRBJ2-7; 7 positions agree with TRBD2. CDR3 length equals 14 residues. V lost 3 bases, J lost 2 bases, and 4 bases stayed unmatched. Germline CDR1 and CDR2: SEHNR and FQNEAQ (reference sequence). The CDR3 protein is CASSFSGLAYEQYF. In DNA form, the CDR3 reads TGTGCCAGCAGCTTTAGCGGGTTAGCCTACGAGCAGTACTTC.

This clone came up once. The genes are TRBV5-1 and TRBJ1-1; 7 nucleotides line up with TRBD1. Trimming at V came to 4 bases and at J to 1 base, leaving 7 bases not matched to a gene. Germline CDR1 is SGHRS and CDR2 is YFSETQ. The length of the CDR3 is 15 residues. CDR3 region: CASSGVGTANTEAFF. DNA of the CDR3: TGCGCCAGCAGCGGAGTCGGGACAGCGAACACTGAAGCTTTCTTT.

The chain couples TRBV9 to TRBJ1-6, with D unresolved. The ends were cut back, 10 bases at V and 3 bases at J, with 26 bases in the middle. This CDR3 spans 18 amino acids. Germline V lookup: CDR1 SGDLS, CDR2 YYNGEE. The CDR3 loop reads CAPRVSTGSSFYNSPLHF. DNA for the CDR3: TGTGCCCCAAGGGTCTCCACTGGGAGCTCTTTCTATAATTCACCCCTCCACTTT.

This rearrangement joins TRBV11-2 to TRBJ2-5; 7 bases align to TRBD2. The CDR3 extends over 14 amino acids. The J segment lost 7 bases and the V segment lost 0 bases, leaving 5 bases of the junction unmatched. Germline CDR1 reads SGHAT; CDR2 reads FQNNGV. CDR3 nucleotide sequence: TGTGCCAGCAGCTTAGATCCGAGCGGGGCGACCCAGTACTTC. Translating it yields CASSLDPSGATQYF.

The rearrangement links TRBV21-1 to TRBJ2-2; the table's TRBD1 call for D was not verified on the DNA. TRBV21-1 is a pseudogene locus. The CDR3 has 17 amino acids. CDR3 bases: TGTGCCAGCAGCAAAGTTACCCGGGACAACTTCGGCGGGGAGCTGTTTTTT. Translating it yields CASSKVTRDNFGGELFF.

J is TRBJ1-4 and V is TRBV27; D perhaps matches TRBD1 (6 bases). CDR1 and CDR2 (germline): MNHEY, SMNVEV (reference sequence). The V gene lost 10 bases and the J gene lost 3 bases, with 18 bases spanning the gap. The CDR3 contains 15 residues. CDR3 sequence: CATRDTQGSNEKLFF. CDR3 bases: TGTGCCACCAGGGACACACAGGGCTCTAATGAAAAACTGTTTTTT.

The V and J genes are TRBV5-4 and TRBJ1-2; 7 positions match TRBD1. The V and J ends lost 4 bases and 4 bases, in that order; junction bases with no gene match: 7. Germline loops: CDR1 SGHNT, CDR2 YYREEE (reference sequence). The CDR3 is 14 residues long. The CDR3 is CASSPNRGGYGYTF. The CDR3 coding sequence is TGTGCCAGCAGCCCGAACAGGGGAGGCTATGGCTACACCTTC. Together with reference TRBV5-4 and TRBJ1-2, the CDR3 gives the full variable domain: ETGVTQSPTHLIKTRGQQVTLRCSSQSGHNTVSWYQQALGQGPQFIFQYYREEENGRGNFPPRFSGLQFPNYSSELNVNALELDDSALYLCASSPNRGGYGYTFGSGTRLTVV.

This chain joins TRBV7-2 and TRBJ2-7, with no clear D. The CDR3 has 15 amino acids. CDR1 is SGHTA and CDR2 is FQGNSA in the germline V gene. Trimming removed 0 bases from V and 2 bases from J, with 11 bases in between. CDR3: CASSLAFGNAYEQYF. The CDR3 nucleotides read TGTGCCAGCAGCTTAGCTTTTGGCAACGCCTACGAGCAGTACTTC.

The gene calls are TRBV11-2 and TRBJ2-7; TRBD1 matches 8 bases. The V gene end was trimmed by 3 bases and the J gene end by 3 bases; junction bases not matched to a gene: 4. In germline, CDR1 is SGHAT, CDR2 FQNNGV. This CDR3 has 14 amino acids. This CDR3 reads CASSFRGRIYEQYF. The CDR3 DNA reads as TGTGCCAGCAGCTTCAGGGGGCGGATCTACGAGCAGTACTTC.

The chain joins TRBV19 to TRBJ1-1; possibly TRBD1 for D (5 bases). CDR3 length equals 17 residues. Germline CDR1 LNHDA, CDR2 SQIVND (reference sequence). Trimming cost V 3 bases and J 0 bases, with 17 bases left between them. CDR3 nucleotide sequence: TGTGCCAGTAGTATCTCTCCCCAGGGCACGTTGAACACTGAAGCTTTCTTT. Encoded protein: CASSISPQGTLNTEAFF. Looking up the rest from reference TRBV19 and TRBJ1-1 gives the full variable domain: DGGITQSPKYLFRKEGQNVTLSCEQNLNHDAMYWYRQDPGQGLRLIYYSQIVNDFQKGDIAEGYSVSREKKESFPLTVTSAQKNPTAFYLCASSISPQGTLNTEAFFGQGTRLTVV.

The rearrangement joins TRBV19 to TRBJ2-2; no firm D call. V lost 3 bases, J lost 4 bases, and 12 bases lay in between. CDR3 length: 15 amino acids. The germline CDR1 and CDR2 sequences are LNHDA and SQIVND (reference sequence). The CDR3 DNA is TGTGCCAGTAGTATGCGAGAGACGGGCACCGGGGAGCTGTTTTTT. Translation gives CASSMRETGTGELFF.

The DNA for the CDR3 is TGTGCCTGGAGTGTAATCGACAGGTCAGATCGTGAGCAGTTCTTC. As protein: CAWSVIDRSDREQFF. The rearrangement joins TRBV30 to TRBJ2-1; tentative D call: TRBD1 (6 bases). The V end was cut by 0 bases, the J end by 9 bases, with 18 bases between. Germline CDR1 and CDR2: GTSNPN and SVGIG (reference sequence). CDR3 length: 15 amino acids. The full variable domain, completed using reference TRBV30 and TRBJ2-1, is SQTIHQWPATLVQPVGSPLSLECTVEGTSNPNLYWYRQAAGRGLQLLFYSVGIGQISSEVPQNLSASRPQDRQFILSSKKLLLSDSGFYLCAWSVIDRSDREQFFGPGTRLTVL.